What follows are 3 T cell receptor beta chains derived from one specimen sequenced in a study of blood T cell repertoires in COVID-19. Libraries were prepared by immunoSEQ multiplex PCR; TCRdb keeps only in-frame clonotypes and omits some of them. The repertoire holds just under 350,000 clones, around four fifths seen once, with just under 3% in the top ten. The source material was peripheral blood. Receptors originate from a man between 25 and 39 years old with active or convalescent COVID-19.

The chain employs TRBV9 and TRBJ2-7, with TRBD1 identical over 11 bases. Losses at the gene ends were 3 bases for V and 6 bases for J; bases not matched to a gene: 8. This CDR3 contains 15 residues. In germline, CDR1 is SGDLS, CDR2 YYNGEE. The CDR3 sequence is CASSATGQGVGEQYF. In DNA, the CDR3 is TGTGCCAGCAGCGCCACGGGACAGGGGGTCGGCGAGCAGTACTTC.

The V call is TRBV7-2, the J call TRBJ2-2, with TRBD2 matching over 8 bases. The CDR3 covers 15 residues. V trimming: 5 bases; J trimming: 3 bases; junction bases outside the gene matches: 5. Germline V gene sequence: CDR1 SGHTA, CDR2 FQGNSA. The CDR3 region has the DNA TGTGCCAGCAGCCTGAGCGGGGGAGACACCGGGGAGCTGTTTTTT. It yields the protein CASSLSGGDTGELFF. Combining the CDR3 with reference TRBV7-2 and TRBJ2-2 gives the whole variable domain GAGVSQSPSNKVTEKGKDVELRCDPISGHTALYWYRQSLGQGLEFLIYFQGNSAPDKSGLPSDRFSAERTGGSVSTLTIQRTQQEDSAVYLCASSLSGGDTGELFFGEGSRLTVL.

The chain combines TRBV7-2 with TRBJ1-6, with D possibly matching TRBD1 (5 bases). The CDR3 spans 15 residues. The germline V gene has CDR1 SGHTA and CDR2 FQGNSA. The ends were cut back, 2 bases at V and 4 bases at J, with 9 bases in the middle. The CDR3 loop reads CASSLYTGYNSPLHF. The DNA of the CDR3 is TGTGCCAGCAGCTTATATACAGGTTATAATTCACCCCTCCACTTT. The full variable domain, in which reference TRBV7-2 and TRBJ1-6 provide the parts outside the CDR3, is GAGVSQSPSNKVTEKGKDVELRCDPISGHTALYWYRQSLGQGLEFLIYFQGNSAPDKSGLPSDRFSAERTGGSVSTLTIQRTQQEDSAVYLCASSLYTGYNSPLHFGNGTRLTVT.